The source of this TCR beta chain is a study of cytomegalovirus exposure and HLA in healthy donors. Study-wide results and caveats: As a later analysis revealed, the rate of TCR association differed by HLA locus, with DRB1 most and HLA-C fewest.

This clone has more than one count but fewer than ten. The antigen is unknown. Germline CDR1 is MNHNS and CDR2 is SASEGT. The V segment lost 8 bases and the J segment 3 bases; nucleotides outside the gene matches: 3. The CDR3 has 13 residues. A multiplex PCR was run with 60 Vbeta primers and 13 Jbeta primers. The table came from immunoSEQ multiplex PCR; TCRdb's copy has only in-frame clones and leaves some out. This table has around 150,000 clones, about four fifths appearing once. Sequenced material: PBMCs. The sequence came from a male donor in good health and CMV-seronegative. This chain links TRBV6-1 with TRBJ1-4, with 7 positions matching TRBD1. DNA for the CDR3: TGTGCCAGCGAGGGGGCTGCTAATGAAAAACTGTTTTTT. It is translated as CASEGAANEKLFF.